This T cell receptor beta chain originates from a study of PD-1 blockade in classical Hodgkin lymphoma. Study-level results: It was reported that newly diagnosed patients had less baseline TCR diversity than healthy donors.

Of note for this clone: Its antigen is still unknown.

In germline, CDR1 is MGHDK, CDR2 SYGVNS. V trimming: 3 bases; J trimming: 4 bases; junction bases outside the gene matches: 9. There are 17 residues in the CDR3. Sequencing used immunoSEQ multiplex PCR; TCRdb keeps in-frame clones, though not all of them. The repertoire holds over 20,000 clones, with 85% to 90% as singletons. Time point of the sample: newly diagnosed, previously untreated cHL patient sample. Magnetic negative selection was used to purify CD8+ T cells from thawed PBMCs. Newly diagnosed classical Hodgkin lymphoma PBMCs, still untreated, provided the comparison samples. Sequencing used CD8+ T cells from blood. The chain uses TRBV25-1 and TRBJ2-2; 9 bases line up with TRBD2. The sequence was obtained from a human donor with classical Hodgkin lymphoma. CDR3 nucleotide sequence: TGTGCCAGCAGTGATACCCTACGCGGGAGGGGCACCGGGGAGCTGTTTTTT. Protein sequence: CASSDTLRGRGTGELFF. Full variable domain (outside the CDR3, taken from reference TRBV25-1 and TRBJ2-2): EADIYQTPRYLVIGTGKKITLECSQTMGHDKMYWYQQDPGMELHLIHYSYGVNSTEKGDLSSESTVSRIRTEHFPLTLESARPSHTSQYLCASSDTLRGRGTGELFFGEGSRLTVL.